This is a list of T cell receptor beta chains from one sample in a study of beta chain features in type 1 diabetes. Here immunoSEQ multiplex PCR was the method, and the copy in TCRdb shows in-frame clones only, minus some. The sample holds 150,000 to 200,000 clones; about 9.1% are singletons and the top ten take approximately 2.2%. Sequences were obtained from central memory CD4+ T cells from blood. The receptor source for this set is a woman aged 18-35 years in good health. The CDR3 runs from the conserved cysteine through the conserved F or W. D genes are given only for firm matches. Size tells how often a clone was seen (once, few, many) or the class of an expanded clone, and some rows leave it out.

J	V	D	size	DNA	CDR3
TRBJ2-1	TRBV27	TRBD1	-	TGTGCCAGCAGTTTGTCCCGGGACAGTTCAACGGGCTACAATGAGCAGTTCTTC	CASSLSRDSSTGYNEQFF
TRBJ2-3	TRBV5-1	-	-	TGCGCCAGCAGCTCGTTCGGGGTAGGCACAGATACGCAGTATTTT	CASSSFGVGTDTQYF
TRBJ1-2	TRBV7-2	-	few	TGTGCCAGCAGCTTAAGACAGATCTATGGCTACACCTTC	CASSLRQIYGYTF
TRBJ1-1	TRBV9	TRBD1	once	TGTGCCAGCAGCTGGGACAGGGAATTCGGCACTGAAGCTTTCTTT	CASSWDREFGTEAFF
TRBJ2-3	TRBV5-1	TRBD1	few	TGCGCCAGCAGCCGGGGACAGACTGGAACTAGCACAGATACGCAGTATTTT	CASSRGQTGTSTDTQYF
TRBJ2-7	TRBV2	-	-	TGTGCCAGCACCTCGGCCCGCGGTTCCTACGAGCAGTACTTC	CASTSARGSYEQYF
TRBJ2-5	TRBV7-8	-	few	TGTGCCAGCAGCGTTATCGACTGGAGCCAAGAGACCCAGTACTTC	CASSVIDWSQETQYF
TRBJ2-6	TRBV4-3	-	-	TGCGCCAGCAGCCCCGGCCAGGCTGGGGCCAACGTCCTGACTTTC	CASSPGQAGANVLTF
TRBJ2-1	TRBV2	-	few	TGTGCCAGCAGCGCGGGACAGATCTCCTACAATGAGCAGTTCTTC	CASSAGQISYNEQFF
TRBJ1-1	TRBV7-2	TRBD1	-	TGTGCCAGCAGCTTGGGGGACAGGCACATGAACACTGAAGCTTTCTTT	CASSLGDRHMNTEAFF
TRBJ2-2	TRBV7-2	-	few	TGTGCCAGCAGCCACCCCGGGGGTAGCGGTAACACCGGGGAGCTGTTTTTT	CASSHPGGSGNTGELFF
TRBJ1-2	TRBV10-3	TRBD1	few	TGTGCCATCAGTGAGCCTACCCCGACAGGGAACTATGGCTACACCTTC	CAISEPTPTGNYGYTF
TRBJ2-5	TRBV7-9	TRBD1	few	TGTGCCAGCAGCTTAGCCGGGACAGAGCAAGAGACCCAGTACTTC	CASSLAGTEQETQYF
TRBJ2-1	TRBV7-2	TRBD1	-	TGTGCCAGCAGCTTAGACAGGGGGCGTATTAGATATGAGCAGTTCTTC	CASSLDRGRIRYEQFF